The 2 T cell receptor beta chains below all came from one sample that was sequenced in a study of shared clonotypes between healthy human individuals. Repertoires were generated with immunoSEQ multiplex PCR, while TCRdb's copy carries only in-frame clones and drops some. The table has a few million clones, just under 95% seen once. It was CD45RO-negative cells, positively selected for CCR7, that made up naive CD8 cells, with terminally differentiated effector memory CD45RA+ cells excluded. The specimen was naive CD8+ T cells from PBMCs. These receptors were collected from a man younger than 35 in good health. Some clones in this sample may be carry-over from other donors' samples.

Ten or more counts support this clone. This specimen includes other DNA sequences encoding the same CDR3. The J gene is TRBJ1-1, the V gene TRBV7-9; no firm D call. Germline loops: CDR1 SEHNR, CDR2 FQNEAQ (reference sequence). CDR3 length equals 11 residues. The ends were cut back, 1 base at V and 5 bases at J, with 2 bases in the middle. The CDR3 nucleotides read TGTGCCAGCAGCTTAGGGACTGAAGCTTTCTTT. Translated: CASSLGTEAFF.

The J gene is TRBJ1-2, the V gene TRBV15; TRBD1 agrees at 7 bases. The germline gives CDR1 LNHNV, CDR2 YYDKDF (reference sequence). The CDR3 covers 13 residues. Unmatched junction bases numbered 5, after V lost 6 bases and J lost 4 bases. CDR3 sequence: CATRGTGAYGYTF. CDR3 nucleotides: TGTGCCACCAGGGGAACAGGGGCCTATGGCTACACCTTC.